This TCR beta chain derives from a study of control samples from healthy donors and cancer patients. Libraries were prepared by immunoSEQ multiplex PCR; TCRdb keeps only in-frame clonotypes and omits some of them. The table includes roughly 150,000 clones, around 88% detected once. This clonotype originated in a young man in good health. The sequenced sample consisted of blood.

CDR3 DNA sequence: TGTGCCAGCAGAAAGTGGGGACTCCTCCACTTT. Protein product: CASRKWGLLHF. The genes are TRBV27 and TRBJ1-6, with D possibly TRBD1 on 5 matching bases. CDR3 length: 11 amino acids. Per the germline V gene, CDR1 is MNHEY and CDR2 is SMNVEV (reference sequence). V lost 6 bases, J lost 15 bases, and 12 bases lay in between.